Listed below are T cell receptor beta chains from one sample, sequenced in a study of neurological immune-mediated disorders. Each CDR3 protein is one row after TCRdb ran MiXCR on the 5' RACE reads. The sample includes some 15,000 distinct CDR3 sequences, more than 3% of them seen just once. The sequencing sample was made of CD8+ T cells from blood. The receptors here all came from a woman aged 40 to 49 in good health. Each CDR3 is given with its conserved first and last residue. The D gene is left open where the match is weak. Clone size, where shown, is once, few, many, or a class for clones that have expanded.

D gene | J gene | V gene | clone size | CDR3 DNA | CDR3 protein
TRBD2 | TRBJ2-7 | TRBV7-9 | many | TGTGCCAGCAGCTTAGGGGCTGGACTAGCGGGCCACGAGCAGTACTTC | CASSLGAGLAGHEQYF
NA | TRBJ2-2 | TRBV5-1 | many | TGCGCCAGCAGCGAAATTACGGGACGTGACACCGGGGAGCTGTTTTTT | CASSEITGRDTGELFF
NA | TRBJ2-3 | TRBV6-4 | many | TGTGCCAGCAGTGACTCCGCGGGCACAGATACGCAGTATTTT | CASSDSAGTDTQYF
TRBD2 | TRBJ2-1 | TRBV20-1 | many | TGCAGTGCTAGGGTAGCGGGAGGTGGGTACAATGAGCAGTTCTTC | CSARVAGGGYNEQFF
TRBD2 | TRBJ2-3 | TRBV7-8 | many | TGTGCCAGCAGCGTCCGCACTAGCGGAGGCAGAGATACGCAGTATTTT | CASSVRTSGGRDTQYF
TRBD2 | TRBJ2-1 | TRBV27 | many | TGTGCCAGCAGTTTGGGGACTAGCGGGGACAATGAGCAGTTCTTC | CASSLGTSGDNEQFF
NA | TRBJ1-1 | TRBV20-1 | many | TGCAGTGCTACGACAGGGAACACTGAAGCTTTCTTT | CSATTGNTEAFF
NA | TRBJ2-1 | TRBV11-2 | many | TGTGCCAGCAGCACCCGAGGCTACCATATAGAGGGGGTTGACTACAATGAGCAGTTCTTC | CASSTRGYHIEGVDYNEQFF
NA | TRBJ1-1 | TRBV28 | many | TGTGCCAGCAGTTCTCTACAAGTGCAAACTGAAGCTTTCTTT | CASSSLQVQTEAFF
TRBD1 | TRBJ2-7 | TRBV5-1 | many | TGCGCCAGCCGGAAGACAGGGAGCTACGAGCAGTACTTC | CASRKTGSYEQYF
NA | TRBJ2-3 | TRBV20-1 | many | TGCAGTGCTAGCGGGAGAAGCACAGATACGCAGTATTTT | CSASGRSTDTQYF
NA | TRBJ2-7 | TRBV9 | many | TGTGCCAGCAGCGTAGCAGGGGGGACTGGCTACGAGCAGTACTTC | CASSVAGGTGYEQYF
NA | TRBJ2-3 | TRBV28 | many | TGTGCCAGCAGTTTTAGTAGGGGGTCAGATACGCAGTATTTT | CASSFSRGSDTQYF
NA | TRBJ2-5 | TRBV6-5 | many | TGTGCCAGCAGTTTATTCGCAGGGAACAGCGCGGAGACCCAGTACTTC | CASSLFAGNSAETQYF
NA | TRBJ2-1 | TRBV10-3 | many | TGTGCCATCAGTGATGATAGCTCCTACAATGAGCAGTTCTTC | CAISDDSSYNEQFF
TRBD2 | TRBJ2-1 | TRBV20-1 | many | TGCAGTGCTAGAGGACTAGCAGAGTACAATGAGCAGTTCTTC | CSARGLAEYNEQFF
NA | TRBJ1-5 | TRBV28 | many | TGTGCCAGCGGGGGGGGTTGGGGGCAGGATCAGCCCCAGCATTTT | CASGGGWGQDQPQHF
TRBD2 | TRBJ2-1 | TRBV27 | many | TGTGCCAGCAGTAACCTAGCGGGAGATGGCGAGCAGTTCTTC | CASSNLAGDGEQFF
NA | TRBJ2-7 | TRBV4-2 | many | TGTGCCAGCAGCCAAGAGACGGGAGACGGGTTTGGCGAGCAGTACTTC | CASSQETGDGFGEQYF
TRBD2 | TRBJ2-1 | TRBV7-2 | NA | TGTGCCACCAGCTTAGTCTGGACTAGCCCTGTGAATGAGCAGTTCTTC | CATSLVWTSPVNEQFF
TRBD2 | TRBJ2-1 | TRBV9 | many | TGTGCCAGCAGCGAGTGGACTAGCGGGAGGAATGAGCAGTTCTTC | CASSEWTSGRNEQFF
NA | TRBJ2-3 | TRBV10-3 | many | TGTGCCATCAGTCCAGGAGGGTCCGGCACAGATACGCAGTATTTT | CAISPGGSGTDTQYF
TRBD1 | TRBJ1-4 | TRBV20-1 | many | TGCAGTGCTAGAGATGGACAGGGAGGGGGTCTGGGATCGGAAAAACTGTTTTTT | CSARDGQGGGLGSEKLFF
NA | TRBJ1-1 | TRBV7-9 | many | TGTGCCAGCAGCTTCGCCGCCCTCCGAGTCACTGAAGCTTTCTTT | CASSFAALRVTEAFF
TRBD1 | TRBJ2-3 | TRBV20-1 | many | TGCAGTGCTACCCAAGGGACAGTAACTAGCACAGATACGCAGTATTTT | CSATQGTVTSTDTQYF
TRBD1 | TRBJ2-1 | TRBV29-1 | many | TGCAGCGGAACCGGGACAGGGAAGAATGAGCAGTTCTTC | CSGTGTGKNEQFF
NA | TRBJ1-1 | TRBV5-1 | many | TGCGCCAGCAGCTTGGTGTGGGGGCCGGACAGTACTGAAGCTTTCTTT | CASSLVWGPDSTEAFF